This T cell receptor (beta chain) was observed in a study of regulatory T cells in long-lasting Graves disease. Study observations and caveats: Among persistent patients, a larger number of public clonotypes were shared (about 3,000) than among newly diagnosed patients (about 970).

This clonotype was observed many times. The antigen is undetermined. The time point here: newly diagnosed GD, antithyroid drugs for less than 3 months. From RNA extracted from PBMCs, the TCR library was made. Construction of TCR beta libraries relied on iRepertoire HTBI primers and on Arm-PCR targeting CDR3 regions. TCRdb analysed the multiplex PCR reads with MiXCR anew, one entry per CDR3 protein. The table has about 460,000 distinct CDR3 sequences, 14% seen once. CDR3 length: 16 amino acids. Per germline, CDR1 MNHEY and CDR2 SMNVEV (reference sequence). J gave up 1 base and V 4 bases, and 8 bases lay outside the gene matches. These data were likewise used in another study, on T cells in Graves' hyperthyroidism and ophthalmopathy.

This receptor was identified in a woman aged 45-65 years with Graves disease. The V call is TRBV27, the J call TRBJ2-7; 9 bases line up with TRBD1. This sample comprised peripheral blood mononuclear cells (PBMCs), obtained at new diagnosis, from a patient treated with antithyroid drugs. The chain's CDR3 is CASSSHRGRRSYEQYF. The CDR3 coding sequence is TGTGCCAGCAGTTCCCACAGGGGGCGCCGATCCTACGAGCAGTACTTC.